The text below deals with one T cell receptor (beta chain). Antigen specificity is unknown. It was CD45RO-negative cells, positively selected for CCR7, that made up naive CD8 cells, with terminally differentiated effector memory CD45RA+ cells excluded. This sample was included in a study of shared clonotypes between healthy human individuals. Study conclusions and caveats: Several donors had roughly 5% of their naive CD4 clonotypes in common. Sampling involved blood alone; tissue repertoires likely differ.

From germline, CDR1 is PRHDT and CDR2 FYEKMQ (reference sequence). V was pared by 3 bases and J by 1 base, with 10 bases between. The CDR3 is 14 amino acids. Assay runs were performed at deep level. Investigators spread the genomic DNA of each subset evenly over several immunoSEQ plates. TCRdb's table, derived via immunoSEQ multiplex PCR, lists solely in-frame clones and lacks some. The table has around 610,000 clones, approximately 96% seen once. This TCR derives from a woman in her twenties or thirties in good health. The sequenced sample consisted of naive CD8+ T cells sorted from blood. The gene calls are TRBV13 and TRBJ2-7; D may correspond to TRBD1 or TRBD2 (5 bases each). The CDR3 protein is CASSFRDGSYEQYF. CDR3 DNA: TGTGCCAGCAGCTTCCGGGACGGTTCCTACGAGCAGTACTTC. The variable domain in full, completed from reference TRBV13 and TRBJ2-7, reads AAGVIQSPRHLIKEKRETATLKCYPIPRHDTVYWYQQGPGQDPQFLISFYEKMQSDKGSIPDRFSAQQFSDYHSELNMSSLELGDSALYFCASSFRDGSYEQYFGPGTRLTVT.